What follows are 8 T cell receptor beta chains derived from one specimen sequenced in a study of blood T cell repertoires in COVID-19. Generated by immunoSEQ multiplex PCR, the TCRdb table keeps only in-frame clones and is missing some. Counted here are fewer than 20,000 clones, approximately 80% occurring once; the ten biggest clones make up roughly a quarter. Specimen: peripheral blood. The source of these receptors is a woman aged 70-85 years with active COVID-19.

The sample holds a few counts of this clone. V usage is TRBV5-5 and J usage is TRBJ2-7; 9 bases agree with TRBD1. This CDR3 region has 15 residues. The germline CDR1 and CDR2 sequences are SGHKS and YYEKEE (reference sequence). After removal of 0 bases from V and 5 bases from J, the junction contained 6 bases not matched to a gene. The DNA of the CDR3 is TGTGCCAGCAGCTTGGAGGGGACAGGGCGTCACGAGCAGTACTTC. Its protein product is CASSLEGTGRHEQYF.

The CDR3 nucleotides are TGTGCCAGCAGTTTGGGACTAGCGGTGAACACCGGGGAGCTGTTTTTT. This translates into CASSLGLAVNTGELFF. V and J are TRBV28 and TRBJ2-2; 11 positions match TRBD2. Germline loops: CDR1 MDHEN, CDR2 SYDVKM. The CDR3 consists of 16 residues. The J segment lost 1 base and the V segment lost 3 bases, leaving 1 base of the junction unmatched.

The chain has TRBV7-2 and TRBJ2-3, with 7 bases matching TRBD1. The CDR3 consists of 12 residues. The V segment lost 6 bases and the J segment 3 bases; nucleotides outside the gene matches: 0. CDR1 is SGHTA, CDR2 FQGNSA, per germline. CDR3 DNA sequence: TGTGCCAGCAGACAGGGGACAGATACGCAGTATTTT. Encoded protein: CASRQGTDTQYF.

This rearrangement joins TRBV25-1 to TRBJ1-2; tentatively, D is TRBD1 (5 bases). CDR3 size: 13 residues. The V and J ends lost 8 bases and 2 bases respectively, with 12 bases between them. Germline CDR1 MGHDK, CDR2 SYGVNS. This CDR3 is CASAGGGNYGYTF. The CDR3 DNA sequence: TGTGCCAGCGCTGGGGGGGGGAACTATGGCTACACCTTC.

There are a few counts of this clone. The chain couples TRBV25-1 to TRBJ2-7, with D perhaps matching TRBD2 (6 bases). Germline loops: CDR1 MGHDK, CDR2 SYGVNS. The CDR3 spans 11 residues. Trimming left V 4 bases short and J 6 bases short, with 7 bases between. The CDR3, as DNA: TGTGCCAGCAGTGGAGCGGGCGAGCAGTACTTC. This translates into CASSGAGEQYF.

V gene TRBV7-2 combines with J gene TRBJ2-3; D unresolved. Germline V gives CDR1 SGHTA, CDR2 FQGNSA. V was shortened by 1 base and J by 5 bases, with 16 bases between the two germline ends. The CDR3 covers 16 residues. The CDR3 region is CASSLVAYPGGDTQYF. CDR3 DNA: TGTGCCAGCAGCTTAGTAGCCTATCCGGGTGGAGATACGCAGTATTTT.

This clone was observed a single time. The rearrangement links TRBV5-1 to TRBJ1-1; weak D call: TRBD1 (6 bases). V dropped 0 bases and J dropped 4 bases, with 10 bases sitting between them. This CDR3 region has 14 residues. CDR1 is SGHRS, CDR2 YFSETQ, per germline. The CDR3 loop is CASSLGQAVTEAFF. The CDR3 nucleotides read TGCGCCAGCAGCTTGGGACAGGCGGTCACTGAAGCTTTCTTT.

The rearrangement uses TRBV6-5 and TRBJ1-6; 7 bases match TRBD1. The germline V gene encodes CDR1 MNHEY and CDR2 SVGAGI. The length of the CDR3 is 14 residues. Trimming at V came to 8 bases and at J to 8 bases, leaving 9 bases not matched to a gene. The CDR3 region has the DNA TGTGCCAGCGTCAGGGGGGTTGGGGATTCACCCCTCCACTTT. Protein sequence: CASVRGVGDSPLHF.